A selection of T cell receptor beta chains follows, all from one sample in a study of cytomegalovirus exposure and HLA in healthy donors. Here immunoSEQ multiplex PCR was the method, and the copy in TCRdb shows in-frame clones only, minus some. The sample holds more than 85,000 clones, around 82% seen once. The source material was PBMCs. Receptor source: a woman in her fifties or sixties in good health and CMV-seropositive. Both conserved end residues are part of each CDR3. A D gene is named only where the DNA matches it firmly. Clone size is stated in some rows and not others, as once, few, many or a class when expanded.

TRBJ1-5 | - | - | TRBV23-1 | CASTNLGGEPQHF | TGCGCCAGCACTAATTTAGGGGGGGAGCCCCAGCATTTT
TRBJ1-2 | - | TRBD1 | TRBV4-2 | CASSPTGGRDGYTF | TGTGCCAGCAGCCCGACAGGGGGCCGGGATGGCTACACCTTC
TRBJ1-5 | - | - | TRBV5-6 | CASSLAGALERPQHF | TGTGCCAGCAGCTTGGCCGGAGCCCTGGAACGGCCCCAGCATTTT
TRBJ2-3 | - | - | TRBV7-3 | CASSSNGGLNQDTQYF | TGTGCCAGCAGCTCTAATGGGGGACTCAACCAAGATACGCAGTATTTT
TRBJ1-2 | few | TRBD1 | TRBV7-9 | CASSLVEGRQGVTNYGYTF | TGTGCCAGCAGCTTAGTTGAGGGGCGACAGGGGGTAACTAACTATGGCTACACCTTC
TRBJ2-2 | - | TRBD2 | TRBV4-1 | CASSQVAGGNTGELFF | TGCGCCAGCAGCCAAGTAGCGGGGGGGAACACCGGGGAGCTGTTTTTT
TRBJ2-7 | - | - | TRBV27 | CASSHYTKGGFHYEQYF | TGTGCCAGCAGCCACTACACGAAGGGGGGGTTCCACTACGAGCAGTACTTC
TRBJ2-7 | - | - | TRBV9 | CASSTAGTVNGEQYF | TGTGCCAGCAGCACGGCCGGGACTGTAAACGGGGAGCAGTACTTC
TRBJ2-1 | - | - | TRBV19 | CASTAMNEQFF | TGTGCCAGTACAGCGATGAATGAGCAGTTCTTC
TRBJ2-1 | - | - | TRBV9 | CASSVDSGAYNEQFF | TGTGCCAGCAGCGTAGATAGCGGAGCGTACAATGAGCAGTTCTTC
TRBJ1-6 | - | - | TRBV5-5 | CASSLETGTNSPLHF | TGTGCCAGCAGCTTGGAAACGGGTACTAATTCACCCCTCCACTTT
TRBJ2-5 | - | - | TRBV27 | CASSFSTGEDGQRRTQYF | TGTGCCAGCAGTTTCAGTACAGGGGAGGACGGGCAAAGGAGGACCCAGTACTTC
TRBJ2-5 | - | - | TRBV7-7 | CASSLSQIQETQYF | TGTGCTAGCAGCTTGTCACAGATTCAAGAGACCCAGTACTTC
TRBJ2-1 | - | - | TRBV5-1 | CASGVSQGNEQFF | TGCGCCAGCGGAGTCTCCCAAGGCAATGAGCAGTTCTTC
TRBJ2-1 | - | - | TRBV28 | CASSLWGSRRGDEQFF | TGTGCCAGCAGTTTATGGGGGAGCCGCCGAGGTGATGAGCAGTTCTTC
TRBJ1-1 | - | - | TRBV7-9 | CSSSRIREAFF | TGTTCCAGCAGCCGAATTCGGGAAGCTTTCTTT
TRBJ2-1 | once | - | TRBV5-1 | CASSLTRNEQFF | TGCGCCAGCAGCCTCACTAGAAATGAGCAGTTCTTC
TRBJ1-1 | - | TRBD1 | TRBV13 | CASSSDRGNTEAFF | TGTGCCAGCAGCTCTGACAGGGGCAACACTGAAGCTTTCTTT
TRBJ1-2 | once | - | TRBV7-2 | CASSGRVSANGYTF | TGTGCCAGCAGCGGCAGGGTTAGTGCTAACGGCTACACCTTC
TRBJ2-1 | - | TRBD2 | TRBV6-1 | CASSPLVAGDNEQFF | TGTGCCAGCAGTCCTTTAGTAGCGGGAGACAATGAGCAGTTCTTC
TRBJ1-1 | - | TRBD1 | TRBV5-1 | CASSTRTGGSTEAFF | TGCGCCAGCAGCACAAGGACAGGGGGGTCGACTGAAGCTTTCTTT
TRBJ1-4 | - | TRBD1 | TRBV6-6 | CASSSYGTDEKLFF | TGTGCCAGCAGTTCATACGGGACAGATGAAAAACTGTTTTTT
TRBJ2-1 | - | TRBD2 | TRBV11-3 | CASSLGYVAGGLSSYNEQFF | TGTGCCAGCAGCTTAGGGTACGTAGCGGGGGGACTCAGCTCCTACAATGAGCAGTTCTTC
TRBJ2-3 | once | TRBD1 | TRBV11-2 | CASSVTGGGGADTQYF | TGTGCCAGCAGCGTAACAGGGGGCGGGGGTGCAGATACGCAGTATTTT
TRBJ2-3 | - | TRBD2 | TRBV5-5 | CASSFERGRTDTQYF | TGTGCCAGCAGCTTCGAGCGGGGGCGCACAGATACGCAGTATTTT
TRBJ2-7 | - | - | TRBV30 | CAWSMGHNEQYF | TGTGCCTGGAGCATGGGACATAACGAGCAGTACTTC
TRBJ1-1 | - | - | TRBV30 | CAWSPLVNTEAFF | TGTGCCTGGAGTCCACTAGTGAACACTGAAGCTTTCTTT
TRBJ1-5 | - | - | TRBV2 | CASRAGQPQHF | TGTGCCAGCAGGGCAGGTCAGCCCCAGCATTTT
TRBJ2-5 | few | - | TRBV7-7 | CASSLAREETQYF | TGTGCTAGCAGCTTAGCGCGGGAAGAGACCCAGTACTTC
TRBJ2-7 | - | - | TRBV27 | CASSLSYEQYF | TGTGCCAGCAGTCTCTCCTACGAGCAGTACTTC
TRBJ1-4 | - | - | TRBV11-2 | CASSPWAEEKLFF | TGTGCCAGCAGTCCCTGGGCAGAAGAAAAACTGTTTTTT
TRBJ2-3 | few | - | TRBV18 | CASSPPRADTQYF | TGTGCCAGCTCACCCCCTCGAGCAGATACGCAGTATTTT
TRBJ1-1 | - | - | TRBV7-2 | CASSLATVYTEAFF | TGTGCCAGCAGCTTAGCAACGGTTTACACTGAAGCTTTCTTT
TRBJ2-7 | - | TRBD2 | TRBV5-6 | CASSLAVLAGSPPYEQYF | TGTGCCAGCAGCTTGGCCGTACTAGCGGGCTCCCCACCCTACGAGCAGTACTTC
TRBJ2-3 | - | TRBD1 | TRBV9 | CASSVQLRGPHTDTQYF | TGTGCCAGCAGCGTTCAACTTAGGGGGCCACACACAGATACGCAGTATTTT
TRBJ1-2 | - | TRBD1 | TRBV6-6 | CASSTKRQGNYGYTF | TGTGCCAGCAGTACGAAGCGACAGGGGAACTATGGCTACACCTTC
TRBJ2-3 | few | TRBD2 | TRBV4-2 | CASSQESSGTLHTDTQYF | TGTGCCAGCAGCCAAGAGTCTAGCGGGACCCTACACACAGATACGCAGTATTTT
TRBJ1-1 | - | TRBD1 | TRBV5-1 | CASSLWGQGDTEAFF | TGCGCCAGCAGCTTGTGGGGACAGGGGGACACTGAAGCTTTCTTT
TRBJ2-5 | few | TRBD2 | TRBV4-2 | CASSQRGLAGGVSSQYF | TGTGCCAGCAGCCAAAGGGGACTAGCGGGGGGCGTTTCGTCCCAGTACTTC
TRBJ2-1 | - | - | TRBV10-3 | CAISSGGSSYNEQFF | TGTGCCATCAGTTCTGGCGGAAGCTCCTACAATGAGCAGTTCTTC
TRBJ2-7 | - | TRBD2 | TRBV14 | CASSWTSGNYEQYF | TGTGCCAGCAGCTGGACTAGCGGAAACTACGAGCAGTACTTC
TRBJ2-7 | few | - | TRBV4-1 | CASSQEGRASTYEQYF | TGCGCCAGCAGCCAAGAGGGCAGGGCGAGTACCTACGAGCAGTACTTC
TRBJ2-1 | once | TRBD2 | TRBV4-1 | CASSDSGSKYNEQFF | TGCGCCAGCAGCGATAGCGGGAGTAAGTACAATGAGCAGTTCTTC
TRBJ2-3 | - | - | TRBV29-1 | CSVVLRVDTQYF | TGCAGCGTGGTCCTTCGGGTAGATACGCAGTATTTT
TRBJ2-7 | - | TRBD1 | TRBV6-5 | CASSYHGTGGYEQYF | TGTGCCAGCAGTTACCACGGGACAGGGGGGTACGAGCAGTACTTC
TRBJ2-1 | once | TRBD2 | TRBV6-6 | CASINPLTGGPNEQFF | TGTGCCAGCATTAACCCCTTAACGGGGGGGCCGAATGAGCAGTTCTTC